The present TCR beta chain was sequenced within a study of Graves' ophthalmopathy and Graves' hyperthyroidism. Amplifying from RNA transcripts, the study obtained TCR beta CDR3 regions. After a first-round RT-PCR with HTBI primers, a second-round multiplex PCR was run. From the multiplex PCR reads, TCRdb called clonotypes with MiXCR, one entry per CDR3 protein. Of roughly 500,000 distinct CDR3 sequences listed, under 15% are singletons. The CDR3 loop spans 17 amino acids. V lost 4 bases, J lost 4 bases, and 23 bases lay in between. Germline V lookup: CDR1 MNHEY, CDR2 SVGAGI. In its sample, this clonotype was seen many times. The antigen is undetermined. Ophthalmopathy donors' eye disease showed moderate-to-severe activity, CAS of at least 3, NOSPECS of at least 4 and duration under 3 months. PBMCs came from approximately 9.6 ml of fresh peripheral blood. Notes on the study in general: In blood appeared most of the expanded thyroid clonotypes whose frequency exceeded 0.001.

The chain uses TRBV6-5 and TRBJ2-7; D is possibly TRBD2 (5 bases). Sequencing was done on a sample of blood. This TCR derives from a woman aged 30 to 39 with Graves' ophthalmopathy. The CDR3 here is CASSSPPWRTALYEQYF. DNA of the CDR3: TGTGCCAGCAGTTCCCCCCCCTGGAGGACTGCCCTATACGAGCAGTACTTC.